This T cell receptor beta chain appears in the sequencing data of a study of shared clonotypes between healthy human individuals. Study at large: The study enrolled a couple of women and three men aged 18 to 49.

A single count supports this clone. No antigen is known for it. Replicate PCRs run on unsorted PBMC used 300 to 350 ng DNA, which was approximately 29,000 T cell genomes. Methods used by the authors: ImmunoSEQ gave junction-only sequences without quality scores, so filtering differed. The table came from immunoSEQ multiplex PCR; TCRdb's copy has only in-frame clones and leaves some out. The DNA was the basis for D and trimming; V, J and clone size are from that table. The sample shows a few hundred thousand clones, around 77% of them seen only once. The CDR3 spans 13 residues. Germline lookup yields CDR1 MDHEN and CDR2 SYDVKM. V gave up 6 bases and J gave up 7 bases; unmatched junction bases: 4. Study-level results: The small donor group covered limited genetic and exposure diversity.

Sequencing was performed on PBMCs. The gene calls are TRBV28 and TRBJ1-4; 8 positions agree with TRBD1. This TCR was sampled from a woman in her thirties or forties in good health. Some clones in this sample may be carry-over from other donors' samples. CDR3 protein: CASRTGGREKLFF. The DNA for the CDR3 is TGTGCCAGCAGAACAGGGGGTCGTGAAAAACTGTTTTTT. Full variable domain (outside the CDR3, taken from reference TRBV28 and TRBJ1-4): DVKVTQSSRYLVKRTGEKVFLECVQDMDHENMFWYRQDPGLGLRLIYFSYDVKMKEKGDIPEGYSVSREKKERFSLILESASTNQTSMYLCASRTGGREKLFFGSGTQLSVL.